The next 26 T cell receptor beta chains were all read from a single sample in a study of shared clonotypes between healthy human individuals. CD45RO-negative cells were positively selected for CCR7, leaving out terminally differentiated effector memory CD45RA+ cells. The data were produced by immunoSEQ multiplex PCR, yet TCRdb's version contains in-frame clones alone and is incomplete. Of some 2,000,000 clones detected, about 95% appear once; the ten largest clones hold about 1.1%. Sequencing was done on a sample of naive CD8+ T cells sorted from blood. These receptors all come from a man between 18 and 29 years old in good health.

Points on this clone: Other DNA sequences of this sample code for an identical CDR3. V gene TRBV2 combines with J gene TRBJ2-7, with no clear D. V shed 4 bases and J shed 3 bases, with 7 bases lying between them. The CDR3 totals 12 residues. CDR1 is SNHLY, CDR2 FYNNEI, per germline. In DNA, the CDR3 is TGTGCCAGCAGTGGAAACATCTACGAGCAGTACTTC. Translation: CASSGNIYEQYF.

The chain has TRBV2 and TRBJ2-7; 8 nucleotides align to TRBD1. Germline assignment: CDR1 SNHLY and CDR2 FYNNEI. J gave up 4 bases and V 1 base, and 6 bases lay outside the gene matches. The CDR3 consists of 15 residues. CDR3 protein: CASSEGPDRVYEQYF. The DNA for the CDR3 is TGTGCCAGCAGTGAAGGCCCGGACAGGGTGTACGAGCAGTACTTC.

V and J are TRBV5-1 and TRBJ1-3; D possibly corresponds to TRBD1 (5 bases). CDR3 length: 14 residues. V lost 3 bases and J lost 8, with 15 bases in between. Germline V gives CDR1 SGHRS, CDR2 YFSETQ. CDR3 residues: CASSSRVPGDTIYF. DNA of the CDR3: TGCGCCAGCAGCTCCAGGGTCCCCGGAGACACCATATATTTT.

The J gene is TRBJ2-7, the V gene TRBV11-2; TRBD2 agrees at 8 bases. V dropped 1 base and J dropped 3; count of bases not matched to a gene: 5. From germline, CDR1 is SGHAT and CDR2 FQNNGV. The CDR3 totals 15 residues. The CDR3 loop reads CASSLVGLAGYEQYF. Written as DNA, the CDR3 is TGTGCCAGCAGCTTAGTAGGCCTAGCGGGCTACGAGCAGTACTTC.

The CDR3 coding sequence is TGTGCCAGCAGCGCGGGACCGGCTGTAACTCCCTACAATGAGCAGTTCTTC. Translated: CASSAGPAVTPYNEQFF. This chain links TRBV9 with TRBJ2-1; either TRBD1 or TRBD2 may supply D (5 bases each). The V end was cut by 3 bases, the J end by 2 bases, with 18 bases between. This CDR3 is 17 amino acids long. Germline assignment: CDR1 SGDLS and CDR2 YYNGEE. The complete variable domain, with remaining parts taken from reference TRBV9 and TRBJ2-1, reads DSGVTQTPKHLITATGQRVTLRCSPRSGDLSVYWYQQSLDQGLQFLIQYYNGEERAKGNILERFSAQQFPDLHSELNLSSLELGDSALYFCASSAGPAVTPYNEQFFGPGTRLTVL.

The V and J genes are TRBV7-9 and TRBJ2-7; D is ambiguous. CDR1 and CDR2 (germline): SEHNR, FQNEAQ (reference sequence). V lost 3 bases to trimming and J lost 2 bases, with 17 bases between them. The CDR3 extends over 16 amino acids. This chain's CDR3 is CASSFWASEIPYEQYF. The DNA of the CDR3 is TGTGCCAGCAGCTTTTGGGCCAGCGAGATCCCCTACGAGCAGTACTTC.

As regards this clone: The junction shows a germline mismatch at one end, possibly a read error. The V gene is TRBV5-1, the J gene TRBJ2-3; D is perhaps TRBD1 (6 bases). The length of the CDR3 is 16 residues. The germline gives CDR1 SGHRS, CDR2 YFSETQ. The CDR3 coding sequence is TGCGCCAGCAGTTTGGGGGCCGGAGTCAACACAGATACGCAGTATTTT. It yields the protein CASSLGAGVNTDTQYF.

This sequence joins TRBV2 and TRBJ2-1; D is undetermined. Between the trimmed V and J ends, which lost 2 bases and 0 bases, there was a span of 8 bases. The CDR3 has 15 amino acids. Germline V lookup: CDR1 SNHLY, CDR2 FYNNEI. CDR3 loop: CASSEPTSSYNEQFF. The CDR3 DNA reads TGTGCCAGCAGTGAACCGACCAGCTCCTACAATGAGCAGTTCTTC.

This clone came up once. The chain has TRBV29-1 and TRBJ1-2, with a tentative D call TRBD1 (6 bases). CDR1 is SQVTM and CDR2 is ANQGSEA in the germline V gene. CDR3 length: 12 amino acids. V was shortened by 3 bases and J by 4 bases, with 9 bases between the two germline ends. CDR3 sequence: CSVDTGIYGYTF. The DNA of the CDR3 is TGCAGCGTTGACACAGGGATCTATGGCTACACCTTC.

V gene TRBV2 combines with J gene TRBJ1-2, with D hard to call. V dropped 0 bases and J dropped 5 bases, with 10 bases sitting between them. There are 14 residues in the CDR3. Germline lookup yields CDR1 SNHLY and CDR2 FYNNEI. CDR3 amino acids: CASSEATIKYGYTF. CDR3 DNA sequence: TGTGCCAGCAGTGAAGCTACTATTAAATATGGCTACACCTTC.

The genes are TRBV28 and TRBJ2-7; 9 bases agree with TRBD1. With V trimmed by 4 bases and J by 3 bases, 7 bases remained unmatched. Germline CDR1 reads MDHEN; CDR2 reads SYDVKM. CDR3 size: 15 residues. CDR3 sequence reads: CASSSPRDRVYEQYF. The CDR3 DNA is TGTGCCAGCAGTTCCCCCCGGGACAGGGTCTACGAGCAGTACTTC.

The chain joins TRBV5-6 to TRBJ2-2, with TRBD1 identical over 7 bases. The ends lost 0 bases at V and 6 bases at J; junction bases unmatched: 8. The V gene's germline CDR1 is SGHDT and CDR2 YYEEEE. The CDR3 sequence is 16 residues long. The CDR3 spells CASSLELGQSSGELFF. The DNA of the CDR3 is TGTGCCAGCAGCTTGGAGTTGGGACAGAGTTCCGGGGAGCTGTTTTTT.

The chain is built from TRBV30 and TRBJ2-7, with D possibly being TRBD1 or TRBD2 (5 bases each). The CDR3 loop spans 14 amino acids. CDR1 is GTSNPN, CDR2 SVGIG, per germline (reference sequence). Deletions cut 5 bases from V and 4 bases from J, with 18 bases between. Here the CDR3 DNA reads TGTGCCTGGTCCCATGGGACCGGATCTTACGAGCAGTACTTC. It is translated as CAWSHGTGSYEQYF.

The J gene is TRBJ2-5, the V gene TRBV10-3, with 12 bases that match TRBD1. The CDR3 runs to 16 residues. Trimming cost V 3 bases and J 4 bases; bases outside gene matches: 6. Germline V gene sequence: CDR1 ENHRY, CDR2 SYGVKD. This chain's CDR3 is CAISDSGTGGLETQYF. CDR3 bases: TGTGCCATCAGTGACTCCGGGACAGGGGGCCTAGAGACCCAGTACTTC.

The V gene is TRBV5-1, the J gene TRBJ2-1, with 10 bases aligning to TRBD2. This CDR3 has 15 residues. V lost 1 base and J lost 6; bases outside the gene matches: 4. The germline gives CDR1 SGHRS, CDR2 YFSETQ. CDR3 protein: CASSLWASGSNEQFF. DNA of the CDR3: TGCGCCAGCAGCTTGTGGGCTAGCGGGAGCAATGAGCAGTTCTTC. Drawing the rest from reference TRBV5-1 and TRBJ2-1, the complete variable domain is KAGVTQTPRYLIKTRGQQVTLSCSPISGHRSVSWYQQTPGQGLQFLFEYFSETQRNKGNFPGRFSGRQFSNSRSEMNVSTLELGDSALYLCASSLWASGSNEQFFGPGTRLTVL.

The gene calls are TRBV7-9 and TRBJ1-1; no clear D. Looked up from germline, CDR1 is SEHNR and CDR2 is FQNEAQ (reference sequence). CDR3 length: 15 amino acids. The ends were cut back, 5 bases at V and 4 bases at J, with 17 bases in the middle. CDR3 protein: CASSPREVWGTEAFF. CDR3 sequence (DNA): TGTGCCAGCAGCCCTCGGGAAGTGTGGGGCACTGAAGCTTTCTTT.

The chain recombines TRBV4-1 with TRBJ2-7; D is perhaps TRBD1 or TRBD2 (6 bases each). The germline V and J ends were trimmed by 1 base and 6 bases, with 13 bases remaining between them. The germline V gene encodes CDR1 MGHRA and CDR2 YSYEKL. This CDR3 spans 14 amino acids. The CDR3 coding sequence is TGCGCCAGCAGCCAAGTGACGGGGGCAGGCGAGCAGTACTTC. Its protein is CASSQVTGAGEQYF.

The chain employs TRBV2 and TRBJ2-1; D possibly corresponds to TRBD2 (6 bases). The V end lost 6 bases, the J end lost 3 bases, and 12 bases lay between the germline ends. Germline V lookup: CDR1 SNHLY, CDR2 FYNNEI. The CDR3 consists of 14 residues. The chain's CDR3 is CASRGLAYYNEQFF. The CDR3 DNA reads TGTGCCAGCAGAGGGCTAGCGTACTACAATGAGCAGTTCTTC.

The rearrangement links TRBV28 to TRBJ2-5; 13 bases match TRBD2. Germline CDR1 reads MDHEN; CDR2 reads SYDVKM. The J segment lost 5 bases and the V segment lost 5 bases, leaving 8 bases of the junction unmatched. The CDR3 has 16 amino acids. Written as DNA, the CDR3 is TGTGCCAGCAGTCTACTAGCGGGGGGGACCCGGGAGACCCAGTACTTC. Amino acids: CASSLLAGGTRETQYF.

Worth noting for this clone: This specimen includes other DNA sequences encoding the same CDR3. V usage is TRBV6-5 and J usage is TRBJ2-2; D possibly corresponds to TRBD2 (6 bases). V lost 0 bases and J 1 base, leaving 6 bases between the germline ends. Germline V gene data show CDR1 as MNHEY and CDR2 as SVGAGI. The CDR3 is 15 residues long. CDR3 DNA: TGTGCCAGCAGTTACTCGGGGGGGAACACCGGGGAGCTGTTTTTT. Protein product: CASSYSGGNTGELFF.

The chain couples TRBV6-6 to TRBJ2-7; D gene unclear. With 2 bases removed from V and 3 bases from J, the gap between germline ends came to 8 bases. The CDR3 extends over 13 amino acids. CDR1 and CDR2 (germline): MNHNY, SVGAGI (reference sequence). The chain's CDR3 is CASSYTEFYEQYF. The CDR3, as DNA: TGTGCCAGCAGTTACACGGAATTCTACGAGCAGTACTTC.

The gene calls are TRBV5-6 and TRBJ1-1; D not certain. In germline, CDR1 is SGHDT, CDR2 YYEEEE. The ends were cut back, 2 bases at V and 7 bases at J, with 12 bases in the middle. The CDR3 sequence is 13 residues long. The CDR3 loop is CASSFVSEYEAFF. The DNA for the CDR3 is TGTGCCAGCAGCTTCGTCAGTGAATATGAAGCTTTCTTT. The complete variable domain, with remaining parts taken from reference TRBV5-6 and TRBJ1-1, reads DAGVTQSPTHLIKTRGQQVTLRCSPKSGHDTVSWYQQALGQGPQFIFQYYEEEERQRGNFPDRFSGHQFPNYSSELNVNALLLGDSALYLCASSFVSEYEAFFGQGTRLTVV.

J is TRBJ2-7 and V is TRBV5-1; possibly TRBD1 for D (5 bases). Per germline, CDR1 SGHRS and CDR2 YFSETQ. The V end was cut by 1 base, the J end by 3 bases, with 11 bases between. This CDR3 spans 14 amino acids. The CDR3: CASSLWGRVYEQYF. The CDR3, as DNA: TGCGCCAGCAGCTTGTGGGGCAGGGTCTACGAGCAGTACTTC.

The chain carries TRBV4-3 and TRBJ2-1; D assignment may be TRBD1 or TRBD2 (6 bases each). Trimming stripped 4 bases from V and 9 bases from J, with 16 bases between. CDR1 is LGHNA, CDR2 YSLEER, per germline. The CDR3 covers 14 residues. The CDR3 coding sequence is TGCGCCAGCAGCCCCGGGGATGGGGGGCTTGAGCAGTTCTTC. This codes for CASSPGDGGLEQFF.

Regarding this clone: At one end, the junction sequence differs from germline, possibly due to a read error. The V gene is TRBV7-7, the J gene TRBJ1-1, with D possibly TRBD1 on 6 matching bases. The CDR3 sequence is 14 residues long. Germline CDR1 SSHAT, CDR2 FNYEAQ (reference sequence). This chain's CDR3 is CASSLEQGNTEAFF. CDR3 sequence (DNA): TGTGCTAGCAGCTTAGAACAGGGGAACACTGAAGCTTTCTTT.

The chain links TRBV27 to TRBJ2-1, with 14 bases matching TRBD2. Germline-derived CDR1 and CDR2 are MNHEY and SMNVEV (reference sequence). This CDR3 region has 15 residues. Unmatched junction bases numbered 4, after V lost 4 bases and J lost 8 bases. CDR3 nucleotide sequence: TGTGCCAGCAGTTCCGGGACTAGCGGGAGCCATGAGCAGTTCTTC. This translates into CASSSGTSGSHEQFF.